This TCR beta chain was identified during a study of cytomegalovirus exposure and HLA in healthy donors. It was with 60 Vbeta and 13 Jbeta primers that the PCR ran. Assay: immunoSEQ multiplex PCR; the TCRdb copy retains only in-frame clones and omits some. This sample has roughly 140,000 clones, with just over 70% found just once. Study observations and caveats: Previous analysis showed most TCR beta V segments were productive about 90% or about 30% of the time.

Of note for this clone: The target antigen is unknown.

The sequenced material came from PBMCs. This clonotype was obtained from a woman aged 25 to 39 in good health and CMV-seronegative.

For the CDR3, the DNA is TGTGCCAGCAGTCCTAGCGGGACTAGAACGAAGACCCAGTACTTC. It encodes CASSPSGTRTKTQYF. The chain couples TRBV28 to TRBJ2-5; 9 bases are a match to TRBD2. The CDR3 runs to 15 residues. Trimming took 5 bases from V and 6 from J; bases not matched to a gene: 10. Germline CDR1 reads MDHEN; CDR2 reads SYDVKM.